The sequence of this T cell receptor (beta chain) was determined in a study of cytomegalovirus exposure and HLA in healthy donors. General study results and limits: Reports described diagnosis of cytomegalovirus status by the classifier as highly specific and sensitive.

Worth noting for this clone: Its cognate antigen is unknown.

This table comes from immunoSEQ multiplex PCR, and its TCRdb copy is limited to in-frame clones, with some not included. The sample lists some 88,000 clones, around 96% occurring once. This CDR3 region has 13 residues. J lost 5 bases, V lost 4 bases, and 3 bases had no gene match. CDR1 and CDR2 from the germline V gene are LNHDA and SQIVND (reference sequence). Sequenced input: PBMCs. This chain uses TRBV19 with TRBJ1-1; 8 bases map to TRBD1. The source of this sequence is a man between 18 and 29 years old in good health and CMV-seronegative. In DNA, the CDR3 is TGTGCCAGTAGTACAGGGGGCTGGACTGAAGCTTTCTTT. Translated, it gives CASSTGGWTEAFF.